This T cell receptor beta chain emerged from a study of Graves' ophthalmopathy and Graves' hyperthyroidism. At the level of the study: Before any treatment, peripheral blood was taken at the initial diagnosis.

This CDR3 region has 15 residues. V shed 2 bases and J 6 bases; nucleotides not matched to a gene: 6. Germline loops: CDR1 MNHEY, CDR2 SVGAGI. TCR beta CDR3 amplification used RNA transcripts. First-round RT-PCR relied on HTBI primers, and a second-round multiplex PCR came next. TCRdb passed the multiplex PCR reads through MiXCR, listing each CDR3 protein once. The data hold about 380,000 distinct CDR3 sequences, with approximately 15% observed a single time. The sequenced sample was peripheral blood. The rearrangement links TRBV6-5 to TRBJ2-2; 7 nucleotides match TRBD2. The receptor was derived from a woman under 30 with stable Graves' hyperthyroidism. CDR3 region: CASSYRLAGAGELFF. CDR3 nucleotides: TGTGCCAGCAGTTACCGACTAGCCGGGGCCGGGGAGCTGTTTTTT.